This entry describes one T cell receptor (beta chain). Antigen specificity is unknown. Mismatch with germline at one junction end may stem from a read error. These data originate in a study of vaccination and CD4 T cells after COVID-19. Time point noted: late sampling 161 to 241 days after vaccination in three convalescent patients. Treatment reported: approximately nine-day PBMC culture with coronavirus spike peptide pools or control peptides (ViraFEST assay). Antigen-specific T cell expansion with peptide pools preceded TCR sequencing in the ViraFEST approach. CDR3 size: 14 residues. Germline values: CDR1 DFQATT, CDR2 SNEGSKA (reference sequence). Sequencing of DNA taken from cultured CD4+ T cells relied on the Oncomine TCR Beta short-read assay. Each CDR3 protein gets one entry after TCRdb re-called the PCR reads with MiXCR. The profile shows about 23,000 distinct CDR3 sequences, about a third of them singletons.

This TCR derives from a human donor who had recovered from COVID-19. The chain recombines TRBV20-1 with TRBJ2-5, with 8 bases identical to TRBD2. The source was CD4+ T cells from blood, cultured in vitro, collected about 7 months after SARS-CoV-2 vaccination. CDR3 sequence: CSARSGSGQGTQYF. The CDR3 DNA reads as TGCAGTGCTCGAAGCGGGAGTGGGCAAGGGACCCAGTACTTC.